This T cell receptor (beta chain) was retrieved from a study of T cell clonality in common variable immunodeficiency. This clone was observed at least ten times. Its antigen is currently unknown. Read sequence stops 3 residues before the CDR3 end, and the germline J gene provides the missing end. Libraries were prepared by immunoSEQ multiplex PCR; TCRdb keeps only in-frame clonotypes and omits some of them. Singletons are absent from the sample, which has some 60,000 clones. The ends lost 2 bases at V and 5 bases at J; junction bases unmatched: 10. This CDR3 contains 17 residues. Germline V gene sequence: CDR1 SGHVS, CDR2 FQNEAQ. General observations from the study: Authors noted CVID clonality's cause needs subpopulation repertoire sequencing. Patient heterogeneity in the CVID cohort limited correlations between repertoire features and clinical complications.

The gene calls are TRBV7-8 and TRBJ2-1; TRBD2 aligns across 9 bases. The sequence was obtained from a person aged 18 to 69 in good health. Sequencing was done on a sample of peripheral blood mononuclear cells. The CDR3 DNA, read in part, is TGTGCCAGCAGCTTATCCCGGCCGGCTAGCGGGAACAATGAG. This sequence encodes CASSLSRPASGNNE. The entire CDR3 is CASSLSRPASGNNEQFF.